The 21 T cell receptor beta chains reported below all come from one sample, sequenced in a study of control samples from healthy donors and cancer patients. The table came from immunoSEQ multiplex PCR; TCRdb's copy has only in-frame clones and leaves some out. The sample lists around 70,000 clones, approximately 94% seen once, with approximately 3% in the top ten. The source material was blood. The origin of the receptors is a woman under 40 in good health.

The CDR3 region has the DNA TGTGCCACCACAGGAAGCTATGGCTACACCTTC. This sequence encodes CATTGSYGYTF. This chain connects TRBV28 to TRBJ1-2; perhaps TRBD1 as D (5 bases). The CDR3 spans 11 residues. The V gene's germline CDR1 is MDHEN and CDR2 SYDVKM. V dropped 10 bases and J dropped 4 bases, with 10 bases sitting between them.

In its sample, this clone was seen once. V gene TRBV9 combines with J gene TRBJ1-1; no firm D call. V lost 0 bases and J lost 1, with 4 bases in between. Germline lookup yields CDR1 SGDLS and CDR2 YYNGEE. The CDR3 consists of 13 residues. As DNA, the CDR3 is TGTGCCAGCAGCGTAGGCCGGAACACTGAAGCTTTCTTT. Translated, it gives CASSVGRNTEAFF. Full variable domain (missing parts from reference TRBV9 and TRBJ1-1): DSGVTQTPKHLITATGQRVTLRCSPRSGDLSVYWYQQSLDQGLQFLIQYYNGEERAKGNILERFSAQQFPDLHSELNLSSLELGDSALYFCASSVGRNTEAFFGQGTRLTVV.

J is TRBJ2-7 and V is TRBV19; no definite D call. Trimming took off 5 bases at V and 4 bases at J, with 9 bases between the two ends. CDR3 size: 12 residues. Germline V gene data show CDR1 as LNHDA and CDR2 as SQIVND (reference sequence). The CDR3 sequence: CASSDGVYEQYV. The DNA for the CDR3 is TGTGCCAGTAGTGATGGAGTGTACGAGCAGTACGTC.

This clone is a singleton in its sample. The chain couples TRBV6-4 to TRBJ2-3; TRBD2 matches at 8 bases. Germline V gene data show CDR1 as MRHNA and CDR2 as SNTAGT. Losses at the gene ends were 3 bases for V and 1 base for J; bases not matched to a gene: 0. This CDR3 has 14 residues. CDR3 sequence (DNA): TGTGCCAGCAGTGAAGCGGGGGGCACAGATACGCAGTATTTT. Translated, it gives CASSEAGGTDTQYF.

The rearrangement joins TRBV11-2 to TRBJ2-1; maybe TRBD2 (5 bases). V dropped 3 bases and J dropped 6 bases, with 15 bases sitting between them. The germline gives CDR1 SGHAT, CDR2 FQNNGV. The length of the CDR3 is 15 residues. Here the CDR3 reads CASSFTSLPSNEQFF. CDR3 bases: TGTGCCAGCAGCTTCACTAGTCTGCCCTCCAATGAGCAGTTCTTC.

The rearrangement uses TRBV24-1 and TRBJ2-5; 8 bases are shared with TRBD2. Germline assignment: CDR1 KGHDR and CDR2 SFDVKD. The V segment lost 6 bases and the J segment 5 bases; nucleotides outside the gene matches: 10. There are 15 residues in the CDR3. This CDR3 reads CATSQPGGPGETQYF. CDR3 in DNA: TGTGCCACCAGTCAACCGGGGGGGCCTGGGGAGACCCAGTACTTC.

CDR3 in DNA: TGTGCCAGTAGAGATGGTAGGGGGGCAAACACTGAAGCTTTCTTT. Its protein product is CASRDGRGANTEAFF. The chain recombines TRBV19 with TRBJ1-1, with D possibly matching TRBD1 (6 bases). In germline, CDR1 is LNHDA, CDR2 SQIVND (reference sequence). The CDR3 sequence is 15 residues long. Trimming shortened V by 6 bases and J by 2 bases, and 16 bases separated the two germline ends.

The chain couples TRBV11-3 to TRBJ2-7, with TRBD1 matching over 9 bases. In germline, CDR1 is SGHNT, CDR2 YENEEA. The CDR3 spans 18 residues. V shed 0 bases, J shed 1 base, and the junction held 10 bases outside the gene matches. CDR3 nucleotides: TGTGCCAGCAGCTTAGAACAGAGCGGGACAGGGTTTTCCTACGAGCAGTACGTC. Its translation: CASSLEQSGTGFSYEQYV.

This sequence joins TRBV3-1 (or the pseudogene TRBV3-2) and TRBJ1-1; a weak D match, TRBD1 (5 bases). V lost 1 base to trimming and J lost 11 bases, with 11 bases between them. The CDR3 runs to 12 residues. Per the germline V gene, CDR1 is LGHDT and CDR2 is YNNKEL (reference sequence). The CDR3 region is CASSQGRDQAFF. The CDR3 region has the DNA TGTGCCAGCAGCCAAGGACGGGACCAGGCTTTCTTT.

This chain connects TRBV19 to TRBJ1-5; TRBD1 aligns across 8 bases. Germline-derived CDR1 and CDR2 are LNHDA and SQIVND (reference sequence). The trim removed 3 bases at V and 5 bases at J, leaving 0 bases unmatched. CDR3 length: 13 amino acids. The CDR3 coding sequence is TGTGCCAGTAGTATGGACAGGGATCAGCCCCAGCATTTT. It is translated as CASSMDRDQPQHF.

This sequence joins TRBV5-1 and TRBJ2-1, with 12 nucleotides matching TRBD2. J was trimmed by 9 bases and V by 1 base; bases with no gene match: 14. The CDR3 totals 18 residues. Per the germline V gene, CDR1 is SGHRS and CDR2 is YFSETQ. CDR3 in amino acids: CASSLRSSWTSGEAEQFF. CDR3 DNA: TGCGCCAGCAGCTTGAGAAGCTCGTGGACTAGCGGGGAGGCTGAGCAGTTCTTC.

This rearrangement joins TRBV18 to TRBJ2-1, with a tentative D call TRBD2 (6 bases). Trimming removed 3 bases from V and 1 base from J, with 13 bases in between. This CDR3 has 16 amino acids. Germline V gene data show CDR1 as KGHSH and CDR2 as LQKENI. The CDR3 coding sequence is TGTGCCAGCTCACCCCCGGACGGGGGATCCTACAATGAGCAGTTCTTC. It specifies CASSPPDGGSYNEQFF.

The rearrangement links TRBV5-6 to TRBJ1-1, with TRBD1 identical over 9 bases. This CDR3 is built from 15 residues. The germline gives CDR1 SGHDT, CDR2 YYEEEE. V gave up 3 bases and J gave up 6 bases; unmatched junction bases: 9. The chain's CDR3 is CASSYGTGLSAEAFF. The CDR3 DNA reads TGTGCCAGCAGCTACGGGACAGGGCTTAGCGCTGAAGCTTTCTTT.

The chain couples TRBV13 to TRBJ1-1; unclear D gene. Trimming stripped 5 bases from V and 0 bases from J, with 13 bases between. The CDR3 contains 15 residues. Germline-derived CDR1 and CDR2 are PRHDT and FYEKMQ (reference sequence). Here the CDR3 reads CASSTASGLNTEAFF. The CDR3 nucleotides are TGTGCCAGCAGCACAGCGTCGGGTTTGAACACTGAAGCTTTCTTT.

The CDR3 loop is CAWTSMGVNQPQHF. CDR3 in DNA: TGTGCCTGGACCTCAATGGGGGTCAATCAGCCCCAGCATTTT. The chain couples TRBV30 to TRBJ1-5, with D maybe TRBD1 (5 bases). This CDR3 spans 14 amino acids. Germline V gene lookup returns CDR1 GTSNPN and CDR2 SVGIG (reference sequence). V shed 4 bases and J shed 3 bases, with 13 bases lying between them.

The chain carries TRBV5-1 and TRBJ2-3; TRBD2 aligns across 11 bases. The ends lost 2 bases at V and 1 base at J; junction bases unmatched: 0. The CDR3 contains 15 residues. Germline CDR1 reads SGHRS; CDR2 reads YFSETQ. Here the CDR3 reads CASSLLAGGTDTQYF. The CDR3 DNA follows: TGCGCCAGCAGCTTACTAGCGGGGGGCACAGATACGCAGTATTTT.

The CDR3: CASSEGRWTFF. The CDR3 DNA reads TGTGCCAGCAGTGAGGGCAGGTGGACGTTCTTT. The chain combines TRBV6-1 with TRBJ1-1; no clear D gene. This CDR3 contains 11 residues. V shed 3 bases and J shed 14 bases, with 13 bases lying between them. Germline CDR1 is MNHNS and CDR2 is SASEGT.

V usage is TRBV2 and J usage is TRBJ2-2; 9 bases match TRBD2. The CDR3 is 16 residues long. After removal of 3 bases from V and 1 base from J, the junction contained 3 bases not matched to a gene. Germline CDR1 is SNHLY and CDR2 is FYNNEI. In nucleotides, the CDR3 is TGTGCCAGCAGTGACCGTAGCGGGGGGAACACCGGGGAGCTGTTTTTT. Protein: CASSDRSGGNTGELFF.

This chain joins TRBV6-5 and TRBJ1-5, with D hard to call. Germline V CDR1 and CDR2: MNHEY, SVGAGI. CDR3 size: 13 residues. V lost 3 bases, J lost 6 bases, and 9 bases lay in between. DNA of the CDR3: TGTGCCAGCAGTTATTCCAGAGTTCAGCCCCAGCATTTT. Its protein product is CASSYSRVQPQHF.

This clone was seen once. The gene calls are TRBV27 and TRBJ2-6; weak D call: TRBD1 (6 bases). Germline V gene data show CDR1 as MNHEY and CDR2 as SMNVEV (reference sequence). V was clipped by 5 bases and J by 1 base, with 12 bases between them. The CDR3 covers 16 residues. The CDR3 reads CASSKDSRSGANVLTF. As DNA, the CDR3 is TGTGCCAGCAGTAAGGACAGTCGTTCTGGGGCCAACGTCCTGACTTTC.

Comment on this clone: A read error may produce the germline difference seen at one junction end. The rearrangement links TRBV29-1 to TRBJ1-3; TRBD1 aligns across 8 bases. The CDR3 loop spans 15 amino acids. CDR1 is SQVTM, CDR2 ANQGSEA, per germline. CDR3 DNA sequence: TGCAGCGTTGAACCCCTGACAGGGGATGGAAGCACCATATATTTT. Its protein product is CSVEPLTGDGSTIYF.